The clone carrying this TCR beta chain was seen once. These data belong to a study of blood T cell repertoires in COVID-19. Profiling relied on immunoSEQ multiplex PCR, and the TCRdb table lists in-frame clones only, not all of them. Of a few hundred thousand clones listed, around 92% are singletons. The CDR3 runs 16 residues. V was clipped by 0 bases and J by 7 bases, with 17 bases between them. The germline V gene has CDR1 SGHNT and CDR2 YYREEE (reference sequence). The sequencing input was PBMCs or T cells enriched from blood (not recorded which). The chain employs TRBV5-4 and TRBJ2-1; D perhaps matches TRBD1 (6 bases). This clonotype was obtained from a woman aged 45-60 years who had been exposed to COVID-19. CDR3 sequence: CASSLATGRTFNEQFF. CDR3 bases: TGTGCCAGCAGCTTGGCCACAGGGAGAACATTTAATGAGCAGTTCTTC.